This is a list of T cell receptor beta chains from one sample in a study of T cells after yellow fever vaccination. TCRdb used MiXCR to reprocess the 5' RACE reads, holding one entry per CDR3 protein. The table lists about 21,000 distinct CDR3 sequences, roughly 5% of them singletons. Here the sequenced sample was PBMCs, either bulk or a sorted T-cell subset (CD4+, CD8+, memory, or dextramer-sorted; not recorded which), taken approximately 47 days after the first yellow fever vaccination. These receptor sequences come from a man younger than 35 who received the YFV17D yellow fever vaccine. The conserved cysteine and the conserved F or W are not part of the CDR3 here.

V	J	CDR3
TRBV12-3/TRBV12-4	TRBJ2-4	ASSRKANRGLAKNIQY
TRBV20-1	TRBJ2-1	SARDRLRSGGHSEQF
TRBV5-1	TRBJ1-1	ASSLDVMGDAEAF
TRBV6-6	TRBJ2-5	ASISQEETQY
TRBV11-2	TRBJ2-1	ASSPWTSGGNEQF
TRBV6-5	TRBJ1-6	ASSTRGGQGGSPLH
TRBV28	TRBJ2-5	ASSLMLETQY
TRBV5-1	TRBJ1-1	ASSLRKETEAF
TRBV21-1	TRBJ2-7	ASSKGEDSELYEQY
TRBV7-9	TRBJ1-5	ASSWDFNQPQH
TRBV5-1	TRBJ2-3	ASSSATSGGADTQY
TRBV6-1	TRBJ1-1	ASNTGGSNTEAF
TRBV5-4	TRBJ1-2	ASSSYGANYGYT
TRBV6-1	TRBJ1-4	ASSPGTATNEKLF
TRBV5-1	TRBJ2-1	ASRLAGWTYNEQF
TRBV15	TRBJ1-2	ATSREGTAKNYGYT
TRBV20-1	TRBJ2-1	SAREFSGGVYNEQF
TRBV5-1	TRBJ2-7	ASSLDRGISYEQY
TRBV29-1	TRBJ2-1	SVAQSNEQF
TRBV5-4	TRBJ2-1	ASSLATGGSYNEQF
TRBV18	TRBJ1-2	ASHNSDTANYGYT
TRBV10-1	TRBJ2-1	ASSEGRTGDYNEQF
TRBV25-1	TRBJ1-2	ASSETPSTGAVGHGYT
TRBV18	TRBJ2-3	ASSPRGQGPDTQY
TRBV29-1	TRBJ2-5	SVATSGGRETQY
TRBV5-1	TRBJ2-2	ASGLGQGYTGELF
TRBV5-1	TRBJ1-2	ASSPSVGSGGYT
TRBV6-5	TRBJ1-6	ASSTGTGASPLH
TRBV21-1	TRBJ2-2	AKGQGERRTGELF
TRBV7-2	TRBJ1-1	ASSLNRGNRGEAF
TRBV15	TRBJ2-3	ATRPLGGGTDTQY
TRBV7-2	TRBJ1-2	ASSFLSRDGYT
TRBV7-3	TRBJ2-1	ASSLTGGTHNEQF
TRBV19	TRBJ1-2	ASSTRWTVRGYT
TRBV5-1	TRBJ1-5	ASSLGHNQPQH
TRBV18	TRBJ2-2	ASSPNRLATNTGELF
TRBV5-1	TRBJ1-6	ASSLRGTTRTDNSPLH
TRBV20-1	TRBJ1-5	SASGQPSSNQPQH
TRBV29-1	TRBJ2-5	SVGTSGGVETQY
TRBV7-2	TRBJ2-1	ASSLARLEGENEQF
TRBV18	TRBJ1-3	ASSPPSMLVADTIY
TRBV27	TRBJ2-2	ASSPGLNTGELF
TRBV6-5	TRBJ1-2	ASSYADRGDGYT
TRBV7-3	TRBJ2-1	ASSLTPGAHNEQF
TRBV6-2/TRBV6-3	TRBJ2-2	ASSYPQTGLRYMNTGELF
TRBV5-1	TRBJ2-3	ASSLSLTSTDTQY
TRBV11-2	TRBJ1-1	ASSPGGQRAF
TRBV5-6	TRBJ1-4	ASSFLSRDGEKLF
TRBV4-3	TRBJ1-2	ASSHEQGYYGYT
TRBV28	TRBJ1-4	ASSFGRFFKPEKLF
TRBV11-2	TRBJ1-2	ASSSLKRTGNYGYT
TRBV5-1	TRBJ1-1	ASSLDDWGTEAF
TRBV18	TRBJ2-2	ASSRAGELF
TRBV27	TRBJ1-1	ASGPRGSRNTEAF
TRBV6-4	TRBJ2-1	ASSERGGNEQF